This TCR beta chain was found in a study of shared clonotypes between healthy human individuals. Study background: Per-donor plates numbered three CD4 naive, three CD4 memory, two CD8 naive and one CD8 memory. Findings of the study overall: The study sampled only blood, and tissue repertoires likely differ.

The method was immunoSEQ multiplex PCR; TCRdb's version includes in-frame clones alone and lacks a portion of them. The sample lists about 2 million clones, 85% to 95% occurring once. Note on this clone: Antigen specificity is unknown.

This CDR3 spans 14 amino acids. Unmatched junction bases numbered 2, after V lost 6 bases and J lost 0 bases. Germline V CDR1 and CDR2: SGHAT, FQNNGV. CD45RO-negative, CCR7-selected cells formed the naive CD8 fraction, which excluded terminally differentiated effector memory CD45RA+ cells. HIV-negative, healthy adults without recent acute infections or vaccinations were the donors. The chain couples TRBV11-2 to TRBJ1-1; 9 positions agree with TRBD1. The sequenced material came from naive CD8+ T cells sorted from blood. The receptor's source is a man aged 18 to 30 in good health. CDR3 sequence (DNA): TGTGCCAGCAGGTGGACAGGGGTGAACACTGAAGCTTTCTTT. The encoded protein is CASRWTGVNTEAFF. Using reference TRBV11-2 and TRBJ1-1 for the parts outside the CDR3, the full variable domain is EAGVAQSPRYKIIEKRQSVAFWCNPISGHATLYWYQQILGQGPKLLIQFQNNGVVDDSQLPKDRFSAERLKGVDSTLKIQPAKLEDSAVYLCASRWTGVNTEAFFGQGTRLTVV.